Shown below are 7 T cell receptor beta chains from a single sample sequenced in a study of cytomegalovirus exposure and HLA in healthy donors. The PCR had 60 Vbeta and 13 Jbeta primers. This table comes from immunoSEQ multiplex PCR, and its TCRdb copy is limited to in-frame clones, with some not included. The sample records about 160,000 clones, 70% to 85% being singletons. Source material: PBMCs. Receptors originate from a man aged 50 or older in good health and CMV-seropositive.

In its sample, this clone was seen a few times. The chain has TRBV6-6 and TRBJ1-1; D possibly corresponds to TRBD1 (6 bases). With 2 bases removed from V and 3 bases from J, the gap between germline ends came to 7 bases. The CDR3 consists of 13 residues. Germline V gives CDR1 MNHNY, CDR2 SVGAGI (reference sequence). In DNA form, the CDR3 reads TGTGCCAGCAGTTACACAGGGTACACTGAAGCTTTCTTT. This encodes CASSYTGYTEAFF.

This rearrangement joins TRBV7-2 to TRBJ2-1; 10 bases fit TRBD2. The CDR3 extends over 16 amino acids. Germline V lookup: CDR1 SGHTA, CDR2 FQGNSA. V lost 2 bases and J lost 4; bases outside the gene matches: 5. CDR3 region: CASSLSAGGPYNEQFF. The DNA of the CDR3 is TGTGCCAGCAGCTTATCAGCGGGGGGGCCGTACAATGAGCAGTTCTTC.

This clone was observed a single time. The genes are TRBV15 and TRBJ2-5; perhaps TRBD2 as D (5 bases). The CDR3 extends over 14 amino acids. The germline V gene encodes CDR1 LNHNV and CDR2 YYDKDF (reference sequence). V was shortened by 1 base and J by 4 bases, with 10 bases between the two germline ends. Written as DNA, the CDR3 is TGTGCCACCAGCAGAGGTATACTAGGAGAGACCCAGTACTTC. It codes for CATSRGILGETQYF. Together with reference TRBV15 and TRBJ2-5, the CDR3 gives the full variable domain: DAMVIQNPRYQVTQFGKPVTLSCSQTLNHNVMYWYQQKSSQAPKLLFHYYDKDFNNEADTPDNFQSRRPNTSFCFLDIRSPGLGDTAMYLCATSRGILGETQYFGPGTRLLVL.

This clone was detected once. The chain joins TRBV29-1 to TRBJ1-1; a possible D gene is TRBD1 (5 bases). This CDR3 is 13 amino acids long. Between the trimmed V and J ends, which lost 4 bases and 0 bases, there was a span of 9 bases. Germline lookup yields CDR1 SQVTM and CDR2 ANQGSEA. The CDR3 DNA reads TGCAGCGTTGGGAACAGGCTGAACACTGAAGCTTTCTTT. It encodes CSVGNRLNTEAFF. The full variable domain, completed using reference TRBV29-1 and TRBJ1-1, is SAVISQKPSRDICQRGTSLTIQCQVDSQVTMMFWYRQQPGQSLTLIATANQGSEATYESGFVIDKFPISRPNLTFSTLTVSNMSPEDSSIYLCSVGNRLNTEAFFGQGTRLTVV.

The chain combines TRBV11-2 with TRBJ2-5, with D possibly matching TRBD1 (5 bases). Deletions cut 5 bases from V and 2 bases from J, with 9 bases between. The length of the CDR3 is 13 residues. The germline gives CDR1 SGHAT, CDR2 FQNNGV. In nucleotides, the CDR3 is TGTGCCAGCAGCAACGACAGACAAGAGACCCAGTACTTC. Translation gives CASSNDRQETQYF.

The chain couples TRBV18 to TRBJ2-7, with 9 bases lining up with TRBD1. Germline V gene data show CDR1 as KGHSH and CDR2 as LQKENI. This CDR3 contains 17 residues. V shed 3 bases, J shed 7 bases, and the junction held 16 bases outside the gene matches. The CDR3 DNA follows: TGTGCCAGCTCACCGCCCACAGGGGGCGCGAAGCGTAGGGAGCAGTACGTC. Translated, it gives CASSPPTGGAKRREQYV.

This clone has just one count. This sequence joins TRBV27 and TRBJ1-1; no firm D call. The CDR3 spans 16 residues. Between the trimmed V and J ends, which lost 2 bases and 5 bases, there was a span of 18 bases. Per the germline V gene, CDR1 is MNHEY and CDR2 is SMNVEV (reference sequence). This chain's CDR3 is CASSLGYRQPGTEAFF. Written as DNA, the CDR3 is TGTGCCAGCAGTTTAGGATACCGGCAGCCGGGGACTGAAGCTTTCTTT.